A single sample gave rise to the 16 T cell receptor beta chains below, sequenced in a study of blood T cell repertoires in COVID-19. The repertoire was sequenced with immunoSEQ multiplex PCR; TCRdb's copy has only in-frame clones and lacks some. The sample has 200,000 to 250,000 clones; about 89% are singletons. Material for sequencing was peripheral blood. Source of these receptors: a man aged 55 to 70 who had recovered from COVID-19.

V is TRBV5-1 and J is TRBJ1-4; TRBD1 matches 7 bases. V lost 4 bases and J lost 8; bases outside the gene matches: 11. Germline values: CDR1 SGHRS, CDR2 YFSETQ. The CDR3 totals 15 residues. CDR3 bases: TGCGCCAGCAGCACTCTCGGACAGGAAGGGGAAAAACTGTTTTTT. Its translation: CASSTLGQEGEKLFF. The full variable domain, completed using reference TRBV5-1 and TRBJ1-4, is KAGVTQTPRYLIKTRGQQVTLSCSPISGHRSVSWYQQTPGQGLQFLFEYFSETQRNKGNFPGRFSGRQFSNSRSEMNVSTLELGDSALYLCASSTLGQEGEKLFFGSGTQLSVL.

The chain links TRBV6-5 to TRBJ1-6, with 7 bases matching TRBD1. Germline CDR1 is MNHEY and CDR2 is SVGAGI. Trimming removed 0 bases from V and 7 bases from J; junction bases left unmatched: 6. CDR3 length equals 16 residues. CDR3 sequence: CASSYSMGTANSPLHF. CDR3 nucleotides: TGTGCCAGCAGTTACTCGATGGGGACAGCCAATTCACCCCTCCACTTT.

The genes are TRBV3-1 (or the pseudogene TRBV3-2) and TRBJ1-2; 8 bases agree with TRBD1. The germline V gene has CDR1 LGHDT and CDR2 YNNKEL (reference sequence). The CDR3 contains 17 residues. The trim removed 2 bases at V and 1 base at J, leaving 9 bases unmatched. In DNA, the CDR3 is TGTGCCAGCAGCCAAAAGGGAGGACAGGGCTTTAACTATGGCTACACCTTC. This encodes CASSQKGGQGFNYGYTF.

The V and J genes are TRBV2 and TRBJ1-5; no reliable D call. The CDR3 is 13 amino acids. The ends were cut back, 6 bases at V and 3 bases at J, with 9 bases in the middle. CDR1 SNHLY and CDR2 FYNNEI come from the germline V gene. CDR3 residues: CASRDTNNQPQHF. In nucleotides, the CDR3 is TGTGCCAGCAGAGACACGAACAATCAGCCCCAGCATTTT. The complete variable domain, with remaining parts taken from reference TRBV2 and TRBJ1-5, reads EPEVTQTPSHQVTQMGQEVILRCVPISNHLYFYWYRQILGQKVEFLVSFYNNEISEKSEIFDDQFSVERPDGSNFTLKIRSTKLEDSAMYFCASRDTNNQPQHFGDGTRLSIL.

The chain links TRBV5-4 to TRBJ1-2; D gene ambiguous. CDR1 is SGHNT and CDR2 is YYREEE in the germline V gene (reference sequence). The CDR3 length is 14 residues. The germline V and J ends were trimmed by 1 base and 3 bases, with 10 bases remaining between them. As DNA, the CDR3 is TGTGCCAGCAGCTTGCGTGGAGAATACTATGGCTACACCTTC. Translating it yields CASSLRGEYYGYTF.

The chain joins TRBV6-5 to TRBJ2-7; 10 bases fit TRBD1. Germline trimming cut 6 bases from V and 3 bases from J; bases unmatched to any gene: 5. There are 14 residues in the CDR3. From germline, CDR1 is MNHEY and CDR2 SVGAGI. CDR3 protein: CASSSGTGDYEQYF. CDR3 DNA sequence: TGTGCCAGCAGCTCGGGGACAGGGGACTACGAGCAGTACTTC.

This clone was counted ten times or more. The J gene is TRBJ1-5, the V gene TRBV10-1; D not certain. V gave up 5 bases and J gave up 1 base, with 21 bases separating them. The germline V gene encodes CDR1 WNHNN and CDR2 SYGVQD (reference sequence). The CDR3 spans 18 residues. The CDR3 DNA is TGCGCCAGCAGTTTAACCCTAAGCCCATCGGGAAGCAATCAGCCCCAGCATTTT. This codes for CASSLTLSPSGSNQPQHF.

The V call is TRBV27, the J call TRBJ1-6; possible D gene TRBD1, 6 bases. Per germline, CDR1 MNHEY and CDR2 SMNVEV (reference sequence). V lost 6 bases to trimming and J lost 4 bases, with 13 bases between them. The CDR3 loop spans 15 amino acids. The CDR3 DNA is TGTGCCAGCAGCCCTGGGACACTTTATAATTCACCCCTCCACTTT. It specifies CASSPGTLYNSPLHF.

The chain couples TRBV6-6 to TRBJ2-7; 7 nucleotides agree with TRBD1. Losses at the gene ends were 5 bases for V and 0 bases for J; bases not matched to a gene: 4. CDR3 size: 14 residues. From germline, CDR1 is MNHNY and CDR2 SVGAGI (reference sequence). CDR3 residues: CASSTYRGSYEQYF. The CDR3 bases are TGTGCCAGCAGTACTTACAGGGGCTCCTACGAGCAGTACTTC.

V usage is TRBV11-2 and J usage is TRBJ1-2; 8 nucleotides align to TRBD1. The CDR3 contains 17 residues. Germline CDR1 reads SGHAT; CDR2 reads FQNNGV. The J segment lost 1 base and the V segment lost 4 bases, leaving 11 bases of the junction unmatched. Here the CDR3 DNA reads TGTGCCAGCAGCTCGCTCCGGACAGGGAACAATAACTATGGCTACACCTTC. It specifies CASSSLRTGNNNYGYTF.

The chain has TRBV7-3 and TRBJ2-1; possibly TRBD2 for D (5 bases). Trimming cost V 3 bases and J 4 bases, with 13 bases left between them. The CDR3 is 15 amino acids. CDR1 is SGHTA, CDR2 FQGTGA, per germline. CDR3 residues: CASSLPGSSYNEQFF. The CDR3 bases are TGTGCCAGCAGCTTGCCGGGATCGTCTTACAATGAGCAGTTCTTC.

The chain carries TRBV19 and TRBJ1-6; D unresolved. The CDR3 is 13 amino acids. Looked up from germline, CDR1 is LNHDA and CDR2 is SQIVND (reference sequence). The V and J ends lost 9 bases and 8 bases respectively, with 14 bases between them. This CDR3 is CASAAGEDSPLHF. CDR3 bases: TGTGCCAGCGCCGCTGGTGAGGATTCACCCCTCCACTTT. Full variable domain (rest looked up from reference TRBV19 and TRBJ1-6): DGGITQSPKYLFRKEGQNVTLSCEQNLNHDAMYWYRQDPGQGLRLIYYSQIVNDFQKGDIAEGYSVSREKKESFPLTVTSAQKNPTAFYLCASAAGEDSPLHFGNGTRLTVT.

A few counts support this clone. V usage is TRBV18 and J usage is TRBJ2-3; TRBD1 is a possible D gene (6 bases). CDR3 length equals 13 residues. Per germline, CDR1 KGHSH and CDR2 LQKENI. V was shortened by 2 bases and J by 3 bases, with 6 bases between the two germline ends. The CDR3 bases are TGTGCCAGCTCACCAAGGGGGACAGATACGCAGTATTTT. Its translation: CASSPRGTDTQYF.

V gene TRBV5-1 combines with J gene TRBJ1-1, with TRBD1 as a possible D gene (6 bases). This CDR3 is 14 amino acids long. Germline V gene sequence: CDR1 SGHRS, CDR2 YFSETQ. V lost 4 bases and J 5 bases, leaving 15 bases between the germline ends. CDR3: CASSVQGRITEAFF. For the CDR3, the DNA is TGCGCCAGCAGCGTACAGGGTAGAATAACTGAAGCTTTCTTT.

Concerning this clone itself: The same CDR3 also results from other DNA sequences found in this sample. The rearrangement joins TRBV5-1 to TRBJ2-5; TRBD1 aligns across 7 bases. The V gene end was trimmed by 0 bases and the J gene end by 4 bases; junction bases not matched to a gene: 0. The CDR3 contains 13 residues. In germline, CDR1 is SGHRS, CDR2 YFSETQ. CDR3 DNA sequence: TGCGCCAGCAGCTTGGACAGGGGAGAGACCCAGTACTTC. Translating gives CASSLDRGETQYF. The full variable domain, rest sourced from reference TRBV5-1 and TRBJ2-5, is KAGVTQTPRYLIKTRGQQVTLSCSPISGHRSVSWYQQTPGQGLQFLFEYFSETQRNKGNFPGRFSGRQFSNSRSEMNVSTLELGDSALYLCASSLDRGETQYFGPGTRLLVL.

The chain combines TRBV27 with TRBJ2-3; 7 bases fit TRBD1. The CDR3 length is 16 residues. J was trimmed by 2 bases and V by 5 bases; bases with no gene match: 10. CDR1 is MNHEY and CDR2 is SMNVEV in the germline V gene (reference sequence). The CDR3 reads CASSPPGQRFTDTQYF. CDR3 sequence (DNA): TGTGCCAGCAGTCCTCCGGGACAGAGGTTCACAGATACGCAGTATTTT.